This T cell receptor beta chain was identified during a study of OX40 agonist ivuxolimab in advanced cancers. Assay used: immunoSEQ multiplex PCR; TCRdb lists only in-frame clones, some missing. The repertoire holds 80,000 or so clones, around 83% seen once, with around 2.1% in the top ten. The CDR3 sequence is 14 residues long. CDR1 is MNHEY and CDR2 is SMNVEV in the germline V gene (reference sequence). Details on this clone: Its ends do not fully match the called genes, so a read error is possible. The sample has other DNA sequences that encode this CDR3 too.

The chain combines TRBV27 with TRBJ1-1; possible D gene TRBD1, 5 bases. The specimen comprised CD4+ or CD8+ T cells sorted from blood, sampled in a trial of the OX40 agonist ivuxolimab. The sequence derives from an adult with an advanced solid tumor such as melanoma, head and neck, liver or kidney cancer. The CDR3 region has the DNA TGTGCCAGCAGGACTAGGACCTGGGGCACTGAAGCCTTCTTT. Protein sequence: CASRTRTWGTEAFF.